A selection of T cell receptor beta chains follows, all from one sample in a study of technical replicates of blood from a few donors. Measured with immunoSEQ multiplex PCR; TCRdb has only the in-frame clones, and not every one. The sample consists of approximately 76,000 clones, roughly 91% of them appearing once. Input material: T cells isolated from PBMCs. The receptors stem from a human donor in good health. CDR3s include the opening cysteine and the closing phenylalanine or tryptophan. Size tells how often a clone was seen (once, few, many) or the class of an expanded clone, and some rows leave it out.

v_call: TRBV19; j_call: TRBJ2-7; clone_size: NA; cdr3_aa: CASSIKRGGYYEQYF
v_call: TRBV6-5; j_call: TRBJ2-3; clone_size: NA; cdr3_aa: CASSYQAGGTDTQYF
v_call: TRBV11-2; j_call: TRBJ2-1; clone_size: NA; cdr3_aa: CASSLLLAGENEQFF
v_call: TRBV7-9; j_call: TRBJ2-7; clone_size: NA; cdr3_aa: CASSAGPGQGLYEQYF
v_call: TRBV27; j_call: TRBJ2-7; clone_size: NA; cdr3_aa: CASSSDLAGAYEQYF
v_call: TRBV4-1; j_call: TRBJ1-5; clone_size: NA; cdr3_aa: CASSQDEGGGQPQHF
v_call: TRBV9; j_call: TRBJ2-3; clone_size: NA; cdr3_aa: CASSVRQQNTDTQYF
v_call: TRBV10-3; j_call: TRBJ2-7; clone_size: NA; cdr3_aa: CAIRGTGAHEQYF
v_call: TRBV25-1; j_call: TRBJ2-1; clone_size: NA; cdr3_aa: CASSEFGLANNEQFF
v_call: TRBV10-1; j_call: TRBJ2-5; clone_size: NA; cdr3_aa: CASSYMGGAQYF
v_call: TRBV6-6; j_call: TRBJ1-2; clone_size: once; cdr3_aa: CASSSDYSRGAGGYTF
v_call: TRBV7-9; j_call: TRBJ1-6; clone_size: NA; cdr3_aa: CASSRGQGVNSLHF
v_call: TRBV15; j_call: TRBJ2-7; clone_size: NA; cdr3_aa: CATSRDISSGSSYEQYF
v_call: TRBV6-1; j_call: TRBJ2-1; clone_size: NA; cdr3_aa: CASSQAIQAPQGEQFF
v_call: TRBV7-3; j_call: TRBJ2-2; clone_size: NA; cdr3_aa: CASSSVAGGRRGELFF
v_call: TRBV7-2; j_call: TRBJ1-2; clone_size: NA; cdr3_aa: CASSRWTDYGYTF
v_call: TRBV30; j_call: TRBJ2-5; clone_size: NA; cdr3_aa: CAWSPTGTQYF
v_call: TRBV5-1; j_call: TRBJ1-1; clone_size: NA; cdr3_aa: CASSLVQGKTEAFF